Listed below are T cell receptor beta chains from one sample, sequenced in a study of OX40 agonist ivuxolimab in advanced cancers. TCRdb's table, derived via immunoSEQ multiplex PCR, lists solely in-frame clones and lacks some. The sample gives 20,000 to 25,000 clones, around 90% of which show up once; 25% to 35% is in the top ten. The starting material was CD4+ or CD8+ T cells sorted from blood, obtained in a trial of the OX40 agonist ivuxolimab. The receptors were gathered from an adult with an advanced solid tumor such as melanoma, head and neck, liver or kidney cancer. Both conserved end residues are part of each CDR3. The D gene is left open where the match is weak. Rows may omit the clone size; those that give it use once, few, many or a size class.

v_call: TRBV27; d_call: -; j_call: TRBJ2-7; clone_size: -; cdr3_nt: TGTGCCAGCAGTTTATCGCTGGTTCCCAACGAGCAGTACTTC; cdr3_aa: CASSLSLVPNEQYF
v_call: TRBV30; d_call: TRBD1; j_call: TRBJ2-7; clone_size: -; cdr3_nt: TGTGCCTGGAGCGACAGGGACGAGCAGTACTTC; cdr3_aa: CAWSDRDEQYF
v_call: TRBV5-4; d_call: TRBD2; j_call: TRBJ2-1; clone_size: -; cdr3_nt: TGTGCCAGCAGCGTTATAGCGGGAGGGCTGGGGAATGAGCAGTTCTTC; cdr3_aa: CASSVIAGGLGNEQFF
v_call: TRBV28; d_call: TRBD2; j_call: TRBJ2-1; clone_size: -; cdr3_nt: TGTGCCAGCAGTTCCGCCCGAGCGGGGGGGCTGAATGAGCAGTTCTTC; cdr3_aa: CASSSARAGGLNEQFF
v_call: TRBV5-5; d_call: -; j_call: TRBJ1-3; clone_size: -; cdr3_nt: TGTGCCAGCAGCGTCGGGGCACCAACAGGGGGAAACACCATATATTTT; cdr3_aa: CASSVGAPTGGNTIYF
v_call: TRBV14; d_call: TRBD1; j_call: TRBJ1-1; clone_size: -; cdr3_nt: TGTGCCAGCAGCCAATACAGGGGGAACACTGAAGCTTTCTTT; cdr3_aa: CASSQYRGNTEAFF
v_call: TRBV27; d_call: TRBD2; j_call: TRBJ2-7; clone_size: -; cdr3_nt: TGTGCCAGCAGTGCATTATCCCCGACTAGCGGGGCGCCCTACGAGCAGTACTTC; cdr3_aa: CASSALSPTSGAPYEQYF
v_call: TRBV30; d_call: -; j_call: TRBJ1-4; clone_size: -; cdr3_nt: TGTGCCTGGACAGCAGAGGATGAAAAACTGTTTTTT; cdr3_aa: CAWTAEDEKLFF
v_call: TRBV19; d_call: -; j_call: TRBJ1-1; clone_size: few; cdr3_nt: TGTGCCAGTAGTCCCCGGGCCCGAAACGAAGCTTTCTTT; cdr3_aa: CASSPRARNEAFF
v_call: TRBV7-4; d_call: TRBD2; j_call: TRBJ2-7; clone_size: -; cdr3_nt: TGTGCCAGCAGCTTACCCCCCCGGACTAGCGGGGACCCGAGCTCCTACGAGCAGTACTTC; cdr3_aa: CASSLPPRTSGDPSSYEQYF
v_call: TRBV5-1; d_call: -; j_call: TRBJ2-7; clone_size: -; cdr3_nt: TGCGCCAGCAGCTTGCTGACAGATTACGAGCAGTACTTC; cdr3_aa: CASSLLTDYEQYF
v_call: TRBV4-3; d_call: -; j_call: TRBJ1-1; clone_size: -; cdr3_nt: TGCGCCAGCAGCCAGGTCCTCTCGAACACTGAAGCTTTCTTT; cdr3_aa: CASSQVLSNTEAFF
v_call: TRBV19; d_call: TRBD1; j_call: TRBJ1-1; clone_size: -; cdr3_nt: TGTGCCAGTAGTCCGCAGGGGGTGAACACTGAAGCTTTCTTT; cdr3_aa: CASSPQGVNTEAFF
v_call: TRBV7-2; d_call: TRBD2; j_call: TRBJ2-7; clone_size: once; cdr3_nt: TGTGCCAGCAGCTTACCTGGACTAGCGGGATCCTACGAGCAGTACTTC; cdr3_aa: CASSLPGLAGSYEQYF
v_call: TRBV19; d_call: -; j_call: TRBJ1-2; clone_size: -; cdr3_nt: TGTGCCAGTACCCTCCTTCAACCGCAGGGGAACTATGGCTACACCTTC; cdr3_aa: CASTLLQPQGNYGYTF
v_call: TRBV19; d_call: -; j_call: TRBJ2-3; clone_size: -; cdr3_nt: TGTGCCAGTAGTATTCAGACAGGAAGGCGTACAGATACGCAGTATTTT; cdr3_aa: CASSIQTGRRTDTQYF
v_call: TRBV6-6; d_call: -; j_call: TRBJ1-1; clone_size: -; cdr3_nt: TGTGCCAGCAGTTACTCAATGAACACTGAAGCTTTCTTT; cdr3_aa: CASSYSMNTEAFF
v_call: TRBV6-4; d_call: TRBD1; j_call: TRBJ1-1; clone_size: -; cdr3_nt: TGTGCCAGCAGGAAGGGGGCAGGGGGGAACACTGAAGCTTTCTTT; cdr3_aa: CASRKGAGGNTEAFF
v_call: TRBV10-1; d_call: -; j_call: TRBJ1-1; clone_size: -; cdr3_nt: TGCGCCAGCAGTGAGTCGGCGGCGTACACTGAAGCTTTCTTT; cdr3_aa: CASSESAAYTEAFF
v_call: TRBV19; d_call: -; j_call: TRBJ2-2; clone_size: -; cdr3_nt: TGTGCCAGTAGTCTCGGACGGTGGAACACCGGGGAGCTGTTTTTT; cdr3_aa: CASSLGRWNTGELFF
v_call: TRBV9; d_call: TRBD1; j_call: TRBJ2-1; clone_size: -; cdr3_nt: TGTGCCAGCAGCCGGACAGGGGCCACAGTGGCGCAGTTCTTC; cdr3_aa: CASSRTGATVAQFF
v_call: TRBV5-8; d_call: -; j_call: TRBJ1-6; clone_size: -; cdr3_nt: TGTGCCAGCAGCTTGGAAGAGCTAACTGGGAATTCACCCCTCCACTTT; cdr3_aa: CASSLEELTGNSPLHF
v_call: TRBV5-1; d_call: TRBD2; j_call: TRBJ2-7; clone_size: -; cdr3_nt: TGCGCCAGCAGCTTGGTAGCGGGGGCCGACGAGCAGTACTTC; cdr3_aa: CASSLVAGADEQYF
v_call: TRBV6-5; d_call: -; j_call: TRBJ1-6; clone_size: few; cdr3_nt: TGTGCCAGCAGCCTTGCCAGGGGTTCACCCCTCCACTTT; cdr3_aa: CASSLARGSPLHF
v_call: TRBV7-2; d_call: -; j_call: TRBJ2-7; clone_size: -; cdr3_nt: TGTGCCAGCAGCTTAGTAGGCGCGGGACGGTTAGCCTACGAGCAGTACTTC; cdr3_aa: CASSLVGAGRLAYEQYF
v_call: TRBV29-1; d_call: -; j_call: TRBJ2-7; clone_size: -; cdr3_nt: TGCAGCTGGGGAATCAACAGGGGAGGATGTTGCGAGCAGTACTTC; cdr3_aa: CSWGINRGGCCEQYF
v_call: TRBV19; d_call: TRBD1; j_call: TRBJ1-6; clone_size: -; cdr3_nt: TGTGCCAGTAGCCGTGGACAGGGCGGATCACCCCTCCACTTT; cdr3_aa: CASSRGQGGSPLHF
v_call: TRBV30; d_call: -; j_call: TRBJ2-7; clone_size: few; cdr3_nt: TGTGCCTGGAGACGAGGGGGTTCCGGTCGTGAGCAGTACTTC; cdr3_aa: CAWRRGGSGREQYF
v_call: TRBV5-6; d_call: -; j_call: TRBJ1-5; clone_size: -; cdr3_nt: TGTGCCAGCAGCCCCTTCGGCCTCGAGGGGGTTCAGCCCCAGCATTTT; cdr3_aa: CASSPFGLEGVQPQHF
v_call: TRBV5-1; d_call: TRBD2; j_call: TRBJ2-7; clone_size: -; cdr3_nt: TGCGCCAGCAGCTTGGGGACTAGCGGGGCGGTCGAGCAGTACTTC; cdr3_aa: CASSLGTSGAVEQYF
v_call: TRBV7-6; d_call: TRBD1; j_call: TRBJ1-1; clone_size: -; cdr3_nt: TGTGCCAGCAGCTCCCTAGGGGGGACAGTCATGAACACTGAAGCTTTCTTT; cdr3_aa: CASSSLGGTVMNTEAFF
v_call: TRBV21-1; d_call: -; j_call: TRBJ2-7; clone_size: -; cdr3_nt: TGTGCCAGCAGCAAAGCCTACCAAACTAGCTTGATCGTCTACGAGCAGTACTTC; cdr3_aa: CASSKAYQTSLIVYEQYF
v_call: TRBV5-4; d_call: TRBD1; j_call: TRBJ2-1; clone_size: -; cdr3_nt: TGTGCCAGCAGCTGGGGACAGGGGCTCTACAATGAGCAGTTCTTC; cdr3_aa: CASSWGQGLYNEQFF
v_call: TRBV4-3; d_call: -; j_call: TRBJ1-2; clone_size: -; cdr3_nt: TGCGCCAGCAGCCAAGAATGGGGCAGGTCCGCCTATGGCTACACCTTC; cdr3_aa: CASSQEWGRSAYGYTF
v_call: TRBV4-3; d_call: -; j_call: TRBJ2-7; clone_size: -; cdr3_nt: TGCGCCAGCAGCCAAGATCCCGACAGCTCCTACGAGCAGTACTTC; cdr3_aa: CASSQDPDSSYEQYF
v_call: TRBV11-2; d_call: -; j_call: TRBJ2-2; clone_size: -; cdr3_nt: TGTGCCAACCCTCCCCACCCGGGGGCGAACACCGGGGAGCTGTTTTTT; cdr3_aa: CANPPHPGANTGELFF
v_call: TRBV20-1; d_call: -; j_call: TRBJ2-7; clone_size: once; cdr3_nt: TGCAGTGCTAGCCCCTCCTACGAGCAGTACTTC; cdr3_aa: CSASPSYEQYF
v_call: TRBV4-2; d_call: TRBD2; j_call: TRBJ2-3; clone_size: -; cdr3_nt: TGTGCCAGCAGCCAAGAGGTCTGGACTAGCGGGACGGTTAGCACAGATACGCAGTATTTT; cdr3_aa: CASSQEVWTSGTVSTDTQYF
v_call: TRBV19; d_call: TRBD2; j_call: TRBJ2-3; clone_size: once; cdr3_nt: TGTGCCAGTAGTATACTGGGGAGGGGAGATACGCAGTATTTT; cdr3_aa: CASSILGRGDTQYF
v_call: TRBV7-8; d_call: TRBD2; j_call: TRBJ2-1; clone_size: -; cdr3_nt: TGTGCCAGCAGCTCTAGCGGGAGGCAAAGGAATGAGCAGTTCTTC; cdr3_aa: CASSSSGRQRNEQFF
v_call: TRBV6-1; d_call: TRBD1; j_call: TRBJ2-5; clone_size: -; cdr3_nt: TGTGCCAGCTTGAAGATCGGGACAGGTGGTCAGACCCAGTACTTC; cdr3_aa: CASLKIGTGGQTQYF
v_call: TRBV19; d_call: -; j_call: TRBJ2-3; clone_size: -; cdr3_nt: TGTGCCAGTAGGAAACCTCAGAGGGGATCGTCTACAGATACGCAGTATTTT; cdr3_aa: CASRKPQRGSSTDTQYF
v_call: TRBV7-9; d_call: TRBD1; j_call: TRBJ2-4; clone_size: -; cdr3_nt: TGTGCCAGCAGCTTCCGGGACAGGGGAAAGACCAAAAACATTCAGTACTTC; cdr3_aa: CASSFRDRGKTKNIQYF
v_call: TRBV27; d_call: -; j_call: TRBJ1-5; clone_size: -; cdr3_nt: TGTGCCAGCAGGATGGGGGTGGTCAGCAATCAGCCCCAGCATTTT; cdr3_aa: CASRMGVVSNQPQHF
v_call: TRBV6-1; d_call: -; j_call: TRBJ2-5; clone_size: -; cdr3_nt: TGTGCCAGCAGTGGTCCTAGAACAGAGACCCAGTACTTC; cdr3_aa: CASSGPRTETQYF
v_call: TRBV7-2; d_call: -; j_call: TRBJ2-3; clone_size: -; cdr3_nt: TGTGCCAGCAGCCCAGACGGGGGCAGGGATACGCAGTATTTT; cdr3_aa: CASSPDGGRDTQYF
v_call: TRBV4-1; d_call: TRBD1; j_call: TRBJ1-1; clone_size: -; cdr3_nt: TGCGCCAGCAGCCTTTTAGAGGGGGCGAACACTGAAGCTTTCTTT; cdr3_aa: CASSLLEGANTEAFF
v_call: TRBV30; d_call: -; j_call: TRBJ2-1; clone_size: -; cdr3_nt: TGTGCCTGGAGTGTAAGAATGGCAGGAGTGGTTGGTGAGCAGTTCTTC; cdr3_aa: CAWSVRMAGVVGEQFF
v_call: TRBV5-1; d_call: TRBD1; j_call: TRBJ1-1; clone_size: -; cdr3_nt: TGCGCCAGCAGCCTTGGGGACAGGGGGAACACTGAAGCTTTCTTT; cdr3_aa: CASSLGDRGNTEAFF
v_call: TRBV21-1; d_call: -; j_call: TRBJ2-5; clone_size: -; cdr3_nt: TGTGCCAGCAGCCCACCTCAGGGGTCGCTAGAGGGCCAGTACTTC; cdr3_aa: CASSPPQGSLEGQYF
v_call: TRBV25-1; d_call: -; j_call: TRBJ2-2; clone_size: -; cdr3_nt: TGTGCCAGCGTAAACACCGGGGAGCTGTTTTTT; cdr3_aa: CASVNTGELFF
v_call: TRBV4-2; d_call: TRBD1; j_call: TRBJ1-5; clone_size: -; cdr3_nt: TGTGCCAGCAGCTTGGGAGGACAGGGGATGGGGAGCAATCAGCCCCAGCATTTT; cdr3_aa: CASSLGGQGMGSNQPQHF
v_call: TRBV5-1; d_call: TRBD1; j_call: TRBJ1-6; clone_size: -; cdr3_nt: TGCGCCAGCAGCTTGACAGGGGGTCGCAATTCACCCCTCCACTTT; cdr3_aa: CASSLTGGRNSPLHF
v_call: TRBV7-9; d_call: -; j_call: TRBJ2-7; clone_size: few; cdr3_nt: TGTGCCAGCAGCTTAGTGGAGGGATTTGGGTACGAGCAGTACTTC; cdr3_aa: CASSLVEGFGYEQYF
v_call: TRBV28; d_call: TRBD1; j_call: TRBJ1-2; clone_size: -; cdr3_nt: TGTGCCAGCAGCTCCGGGACAGGGTTCTATGGCTACACCTTC; cdr3_aa: CASSSGTGFYGYTF